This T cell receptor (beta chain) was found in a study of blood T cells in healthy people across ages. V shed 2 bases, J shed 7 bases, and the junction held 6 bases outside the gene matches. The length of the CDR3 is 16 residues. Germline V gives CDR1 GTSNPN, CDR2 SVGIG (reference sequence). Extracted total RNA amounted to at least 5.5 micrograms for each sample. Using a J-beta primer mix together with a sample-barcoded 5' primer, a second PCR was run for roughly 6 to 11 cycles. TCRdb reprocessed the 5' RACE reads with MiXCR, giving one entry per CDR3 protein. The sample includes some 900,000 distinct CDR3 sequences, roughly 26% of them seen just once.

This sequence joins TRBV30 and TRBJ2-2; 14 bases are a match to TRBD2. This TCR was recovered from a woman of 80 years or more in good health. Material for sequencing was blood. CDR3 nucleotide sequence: TGTGCCTGGAGTAGACCGGGACTAGCGGGGGTCGGGGAGCTGTTTTTT. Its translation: CAWSRPGLAGVGELFF.